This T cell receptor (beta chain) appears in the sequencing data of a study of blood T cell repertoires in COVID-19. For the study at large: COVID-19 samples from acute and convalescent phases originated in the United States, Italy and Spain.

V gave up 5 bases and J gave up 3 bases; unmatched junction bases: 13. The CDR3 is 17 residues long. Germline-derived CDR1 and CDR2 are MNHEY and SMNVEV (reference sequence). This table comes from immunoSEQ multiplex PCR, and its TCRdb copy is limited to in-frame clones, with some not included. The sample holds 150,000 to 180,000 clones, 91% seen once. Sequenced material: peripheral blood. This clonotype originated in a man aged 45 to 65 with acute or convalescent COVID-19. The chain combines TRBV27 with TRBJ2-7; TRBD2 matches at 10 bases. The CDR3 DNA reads TGTGCCAGCAGTCCCGTTAGGAGGACTAGCGGATTCTACGAGCAGTACTTC. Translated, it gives CASSPVRRTSGFYEQYF.